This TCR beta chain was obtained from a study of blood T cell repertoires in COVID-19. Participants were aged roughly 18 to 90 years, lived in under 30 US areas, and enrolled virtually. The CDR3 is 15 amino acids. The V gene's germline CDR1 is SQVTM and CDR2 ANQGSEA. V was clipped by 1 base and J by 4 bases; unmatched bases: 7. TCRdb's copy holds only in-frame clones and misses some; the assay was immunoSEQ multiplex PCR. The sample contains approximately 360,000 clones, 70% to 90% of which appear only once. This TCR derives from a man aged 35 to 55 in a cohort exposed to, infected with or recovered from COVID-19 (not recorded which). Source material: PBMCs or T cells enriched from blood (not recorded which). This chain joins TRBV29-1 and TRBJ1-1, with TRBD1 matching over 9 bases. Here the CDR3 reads CSVEVGTGFVTEAFF. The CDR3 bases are TGCAGCGTTGAAGTGGGGACAGGGTTTGTCACTGAAGCTTTCTTT.